A selection of T cell receptor beta chains follows, all from one sample in a study of molecular identifiers for immune sequencing clone quantification. TCRdb independently ran MiXCR on the PCR reads; one entry per CDR3 protein. The table records some 320,000 distinct CDR3 sequences, 24% of them present only once. The specimen sequenced was naive CD8+ T cells from blood, with Jurkat cell RNA spiked in. The source of these receptors is a human donor in good health. Some libraries in this study had Jurkat cell RNA spiked in. Each CDR3 is given with its conserved first and last residue. Each record gives: J gene, clone size, V gene, D gene, CDR3 protein, CDR3 DNA. The D gene is left open where the match is weak. Not every row has a clone size; where given, it reads once, few, many or a size class.

TRBJ2-1 | . | TRBV18 | . | CASSPQDNSYEQFF | TGTGCCAGCTCACCACAGGACAACTCCTACGAGCAGTTCTTC
TRBJ2-7 | . | TRBV12-3/TRBV12-4 | . | CASTFTYEQYF | TGTGCCAGCACTTTCACCTACGAGCAGTACTTC
TRBJ2-3 | few | TRBV6-6 | . | CASSYRGTFTDTQYF | TGTGCCAGCAGTTACAGAGGTACTTTCACAGATACGCAGTATTTT
TRBJ2-5 | few | TRBV12-3/TRBV12-4 | . | CASSLVVGETQYF | TGTGCCAGCAGTTTAGTGGTTGGAGAGACCCAGTACTTC
TRBJ2-3 | few | TRBV29-1 | TRBD2 | CSISGESTDTQYF | TGCAGCATTAGCGGGGAAAGCACAGATACGCAGTATTTT
TRBJ2-5 | . | TRBV4-3 | . | CASSPRWGDKETQYF | TGCGCCAGCAGCCCCCGCTGGGGGGATAAAGAGACCCAGTACTTC
TRBJ1-5 | few | TRBV30 | . | CAWSVWGENQPQHF | TGTGCCTGGAGTGTTTGGGGGGAAAATCAGCCCCAGCATTTT
TRBJ2-5 | many | TRBV7-2 | . | CASSTGLGQETQYF | TGTGCCAGCAGCACCGGACTGGGTCAAGAGACCCAGTACTTC
TRBJ2-3 | . | TRBV19 | TRBD1 | CAPRQGNTDTQYF | TGTGCCCCCCGACAGGGGAATACAGATACGCAGTATTTT
TRBJ2-2 | . | TRBV6-2/TRBV6-3 | . | CASSHGELFF | TGTGCCAGCAGCCACGGGGAGCTGTTTTTT
TRBJ2-1 | many | TRBV3-1 | . | CASSPGTRKFF | TGTGCCAGCAGCCCCGGCACTAGGAAGTTCTTC
TRBJ2-1 | many | TRBV24-1 | TRBD1 | CATRNRGGDEQFF | TGTGCCACCAGAAATAGAGGGGGCGATGAGCAGTTCTTC
TRBJ2-3 | many | TRBV30 | . | CAWSVLGPTDTQYF | TGTGCCTGGAGTGTACTAGGGCCCACAGATACGCAGTATTTT
TRBJ2-7 | many | TRBV7-2 | . | CASSMRQVSSYEQYF | TGTGCCAGCAGCATGCGACAGGTTAGCTCCTACGAGCAGTACTTC
TRBJ2-1 | few | TRBV23-1 | TRBD1 | CASSHIRDRAVYEQFF | TGCGCCAGCAGTCACATCCGGGACAGGGCCGTCTATGAGCAGTTCTTC